The 25 T cell receptor beta chains in this list originate from one sample, sequenced in a study of blood T cell repertoires in COVID-19. Sequenced by immunoSEQ multiplex PCR; TCRdb stores in-frame clones only, minus some. The profile shows approximately 200,000 clones, around 91% of them singletons. Sequences were obtained from PBMCs or T cells enriched from blood (not recorded which). These TCRs come from a woman aged 18-35 years in a cohort exposed to, infected with or recovered from COVID-19 (not recorded which).

J is TRBJ2-1 and V is TRBV6-5, with unresolved D. This CDR3 spans 14 amino acids. V was trimmed by 7 bases and J by 0 bases, leaving 10 bases between them. Germline-derived CDR1 and CDR2 are MNHEY and SVGAGI. The CDR3 protein is CASTLDSSYNEQFF. The CDR3, as DNA: TGTGCCAGCACCTTAGATAGCTCCTACAATGAGCAGTTCTTC.

The chain employs TRBV12-3 or TRBV12-4 and TRBJ1-4; weak D call: TRBD1 (5 bases). With 2 bases removed from V and 12 bases from J, the gap between germline ends came to 10 bases. CDR3 length: 12 residues. The CDR3 nucleotides read TGTGCCAGCAGTTTAACCCGGGGGGAACTGTTTTTT. It is translated as CASSLTRGELFF.

Worth noting for this clone: The same CDR3 is also encoded by other DNA sequences in this sample. The genes are TRBV11-2 and TRBJ2-7, with D possibly being TRBD1 (6 bases). CDR1 is SGHAT and CDR2 is FQNNGV in the germline V gene. Trimming took 5 bases from V and 4 from J, leaving 9 bases between them. This CDR3 contains 12 residues. DNA of the CDR3: TGTGCCAGCAGCCCCGACAGGTACGAGCAGTACTTC. This sequence encodes CASSPDRYEQYF.

V is TRBV5-4 and J is TRBJ2-2; D is perhaps TRBD2 (5 bases). This CDR3 has 13 residues. Trimming left V 2 bases short and J 4 bases short, with 6 bases between. Per the germline V gene, CDR1 is SGHNT and CDR2 is YYREEE (reference sequence). CDR3 protein: CASSFTSTGELFF. The CDR3 nucleotides read TGTGCCAGCAGCTTTACTAGCACCGGGGAGCTGTTTTTT. Based on the CDR3 plus reference TRBV5-4 and TRBJ2-2, the full variable domain is ETGVTQSPTHLIKTRGQQVTLRCSSQSGHNTVSWYQQALGQGPQFIFQYYREEENGRGNFPPRFSGLQFPNYSSELNVNALELDDSALYLCASSFTSTGELFFGEGSRLTVL.

This clone has a single count. V is TRBV27 and J is TRBJ2-1, with 9 bases identical to TRBD2. From germline, CDR1 is MNHEY and CDR2 SMNVEV (reference sequence). The CDR3 loop spans 18 amino acids. V lost 10 bases and J lost 8; bases outside the gene matches: 24. This CDR3 is CATYPHSGSRPWGDEQFF. The CDR3 DNA reads TGTGCCACCTACCCCCATAGCGGGAGTAGGCCCTGGGGGGATGAGCAGTTCTTC.

This chain uses TRBV5-1 with TRBJ2-1, with D possibly TRBD1 on 6 matching bases. Germline CDR1 and CDR2: SGHRS and YFSETQ. The CDR3 totals 15 residues. The germline V and J ends were trimmed by 4 bases and 5 bases, with 16 bases remaining between them. The chain's CDR3 is CASSPGQNLHNEQFF. Written as DNA, the CDR3 is TGCGCCAGCAGCCCAGGACAGAACTTACACAATGAGCAGTTCTTC.

This clone showed up just a few times. CDR3 sequence (DNA): TGTGCCAGCAGCTTATCTGTAGGGGCAGGATCACCCCTCCACTTT. This sequence encodes CASSLSVGAGSPLHF. The V call is TRBV7-9, the J call TRBJ1-6; D perhaps matches TRBD1 (5 bases). Germline V gene data show CDR1 as SEHNR and CDR2 as FQNEAQ (reference sequence). The V gene lost 2 bases and the J gene lost 10 bases, with 15 bases spanning the gap. The CDR3 has 15 residues.

This chain joins TRBV12-3 or TRBV12-4 and TRBJ2-1; 9 bases fit TRBD1. The CDR3 totals 13 residues. Trimming removed 8 bases from V and 10 bases from J; junction bases left unmatched: 9. The CDR3 DNA follows: TGTGCCAGCGTATCACAGGGGGCGACCGAGCAGTTCTTC. Its protein is CASVSQGATEQFF.

The V call is TRBV27, the J call TRBJ1-4; D is possibly TRBD1 (5 bases). This CDR3 has 14 residues. Trimming shortened V by 7 bases and J by 2 bases, and 11 bases separated the two germline ends. Germline V gene lookup returns CDR1 MNHEY and CDR2 SMNVEV (reference sequence). The CDR3 region has the DNA TGTGCCAGCACCTCCAGACAGACTAATGAAAAACTGTTTTTT. As protein: CASTSRQTNEKLFF.

This chain joins TRBV5-6 and TRBJ1-1; no definite D call. V dropped 0 bases and J dropped 0 bases, with 15 bases sitting between them. The V gene's germline CDR1 is SGHDT and CDR2 YYEEEE. The CDR3 spans 17 residues. In nucleotides, the CDR3 is TGTGCCAGCAGCTTGGAACAGACTAGCTTCATGAACACTGAAGCTTTCTTT. This sequence encodes CASSLEQTSFMNTEAFF.

For this clone: Because the CDR3's place on the DNA is in doubt, the DNA is left out and the CDR3 is given as listed by TCRdb. V usage is TRBV28 and J usage is TRBJ1-1. In germline, CDR1 is MDHEN, CDR2 SYDVKM. A total of 13 residues make up the CDR3, ends included. The CDR3 here is CASSPWGDGAPFF.

This clone was seen a single time. This chain joins TRBV4-1 and TRBJ1-5; D perhaps matches TRBD1 (5 bases). The CDR3 runs 18 residues. V lost 4 bases to trimming and J lost 3 bases, with 22 bases between them. Germline V gives CDR1 MGHRA, CDR2 YSYEKL. The CDR3 coding sequence is TGCGCCAGCAGCCGAGGCCGAGGAGGGGCGCGGAACAATCAGCCCCAGCATTTT. Encoded protein: CASSRGRGGARNNQPQHF.

This rearrangement joins TRBV28 to TRBJ2-3; a possible D gene is TRBD2 (6 bases). The length of the CDR3 is 14 residues. Germline V gene sequence: CDR1 MDHEN, CDR2 SYDVKM. Trimming removed 5 bases from V and 7 bases from J, with 16 bases in between. CDR3 sequence reads: CASSPTEGRNTQYF. The CDR3 DNA sequence: TGTGCCAGCAGTCCCACTGAGGGGAGGAATACGCAGTATTTT.

This sequence joins TRBV7-2 and TRBJ2-5; 12 positions agree with TRBD2. The germline CDR1 and CDR2 sequences are SGHTA and FQGNSA. The CDR3 is made up of 16 amino acids. Trimming took 5 bases from V and 5 from J; bases not matched to a gene: 9. The CDR3 region is CASSKTTSGGGETQYF. The CDR3 nucleotides read TGTGCCAGCAGCAAGACGACTAGCGGGGGAGGGGAGACCCAGTACTTC. The full variable domain, in which reference TRBV7-2 and TRBJ2-5 provide the parts outside the CDR3, is GAGVSQSPSNKVTEKGKDVELRCDPISGHTALYWYRQSLGQGLEFLIYFQGNSAPDKSGLPSDRFSAERTGGSVSTLTIQRTQQEDSAVYLCASSKTTSGGGETQYFGPGTRLLVL.

This chain connects TRBV6-5 to TRBJ1-1, with D possibly TRBD1 on 6 matching bases. V lost 8 bases, J lost 0 bases, and 16 bases lay in between. Germline V CDR1 and CDR2: MNHEY, SVGAGI. The CDR3 is made up of 15 amino acids. CDR3 amino acids: CASREWGLMNTEAFF. The DNA of the CDR3 is TGTGCCAGCCGAGAATGGGGGCTTATGAACACTGAAGCTTTCTTT.

The V call is TRBV18, the J call TRBJ2-5, with D possibly TRBD1 on 6 matching bases. This CDR3 is 13 amino acids long. Trimming left V 3 bases short and J 5 bases short, with 10 bases between. CDR1 and CDR2 from the germline V gene are KGHSH and LQKENI. This CDR3 is CASSPGQVETQYF. CDR3 DNA sequence: TGTGCCAGCTCACCGGGACAAGTGGAGACCCAGTACTTC.

V is TRBV19 and J is TRBJ1-5; no clear D. The V and J ends lost 8 bases and 4 bases respectively, with 9 bases between them. Germline V gene data show CDR1 as LNHDA and CDR2 as SQIVND (reference sequence). This CDR3 spans 12 amino acids. CDR3 DNA: TGTGCCAGTCGGGATCAAAATCAGCCCCAGCATTTT. It codes for CASRDQNQPQHF.

On this clone: In the same sample, other DNA sequences code for this CDR3. This chain connects TRBV5-1 to TRBJ1-5; a weak D match, TRBD1 (6 bases). The CDR3 loop spans 15 amino acids. Trimming left V 0 bases short and J 4 bases short, with 11 bases between. Germline V gene sequence: CDR1 SGHRS, CDR2 YFSETQ. The CDR3 sequence: CASSLGTGSNQPQHF. DNA for the CDR3: TGCGCCAGCAGCTTGGGTACAGGGTCAAATCAGCCCCAGCATTTT.

On this clone itself: A read error may account for a junction end that differs from germline. The rearrangement links TRBV7-9 to TRBJ1-1; D not certain. Germline CDR1 and CDR2: SEHNR and FQNEAQ (reference sequence). This CDR3 has 14 residues. CDR3 in amino acids: CASSPSSDTPDAFF. For the CDR3, the DNA is TGTGCCAGCAGCCCCTCAAGTGACACCCCTGACGCTTTCTTT.

The chain joins TRBV7-2 to TRBJ1-2, with unresolved D. The CDR3 length is 14 residues. The germline gives CDR1 SGHTA, CDR2 FQGNSA. Trimming stripped 4 bases from V and 2 bases from J, with 11 bases between. CDR3 nucleotides: TGTGCCAGCAGCTACGCTCCGGGGAACTATGGCTACACCTTC. It translates to CASSYAPGNYGYTF.

The chain employs TRBV20-1 and TRBJ2-5, with TRBD2 matching over 8 bases. The CDR3 runs to 16 residues. J gave up 0 bases and V 3 bases, and 9 bases lay outside the gene matches. In germline, CDR1 is DFQATT, CDR2 SNEGSKA (reference sequence). CDR3 nucleotides: TGCAGTGCTAGTCACGGAGCGGGGGTTTACCAAGAGACCCAGTACTTC. Protein: CSASHGAGVYQETQYF.

The chain combines TRBV2 with TRBJ2-3, with TRBD2 matching 9 bases. Germline CDR1 reads SNHLY; CDR2 reads FYNNEI. V lost 6 bases to trimming and J lost 5 bases; unmatched junction nucleotides: 0. The CDR3 runs 12 residues. The CDR3 loop reads CASRLAGDTQYF. The CDR3 region has the DNA TGTGCCAGCAGACTAGCGGGAGATACGCAGTATTTT.

This clone was counted between two and nine times. In the same sample, other DNA sequences code for this CDR3. The chain uses TRBV20-1 and TRBJ1-2, with unresolved D. The ends were cut back, 2 bases at V and 3 bases at J, with 4 bases in the middle. Germline V gene sequence: CDR1 DFQATT, CDR2 SNEGSKA (reference sequence). The CDR3 sequence is 11 residues long. Written as DNA, the CDR3 is TGCAGTGCTAGAAGAGACTATGGCTACACCTTC. It translates to CSARRDYGYTF.

V and J are TRBV30 and TRBJ1-2; possible D gene TRBD1, 5 bases. The germline gives CDR1 GTSNPN, CDR2 SVGIG (reference sequence). The V end was cut by 3 bases, the J end by 6 bases, with 20 bases between. The CDR3 sequence is 15 residues long. The CDR3 spells CAWSRGTPLGHGYTF. The CDR3 DNA is TGTGCCTGGAGCCGCGGGACTCCCCTGGGCCATGGCTACACCTTC.

This CDR3 reads CASSLAPEGGNTIYF. Written as DNA, the CDR3 is TGTGCCAGCAGCTTAGCGCCGGAGGGAGGAAACACCATATATTTT. J is TRBJ1-3 and V is TRBV7-9; D remains ambiguous. Trimming stripped 0 bases from V and 4 bases from J, with 10 bases between. Germline lookup yields CDR1 SEHNR and CDR2 FQNEAQ (reference sequence). The CDR3 covers 15 residues.